This T cell receptor (beta chain) emerged from a study of shared clonotypes between healthy human individuals. Study conclusions and caveats: Though the depth was large, rarefaction showed that sorted-subset sequencing was incomplete.

CDR1 is SGHRS and CDR2 is YFSETQ in the germline V gene. After removal of 2 bases from V and 4 bases from J, the junction contained 5 bases not matched to a gene. The CDR3 extends over 14 amino acids. The assay ran at deep level. Sorted-subset replicate PCRs used about 190 ng of genomic DNA. This amount corresponded to 30,000 to 35,000 T cell genomes. Using immunoSEQ multiplex PCR, the repertoire was profiled, and TCRdb retains in-frame clones only, with some absent. The sample yields about 1.5 million clones, around 97% seen once. Regarding this clone: Antigen: not known.

Every donor was a Caucasian adult from Nashville, Tennessee. The V and J genes are TRBV5-1 and TRBJ1-2; 7 bases align to TRBD1. Sequences were obtained from naive CD4+ T cells sorted from blood. Subset in this sample: CD45RA+ positively selected. This clonotype was obtained from a man aged 30-40 years in good health. CDR3 nucleotides: TGCGCCAGCAGCTTTGGGGCAGGGGGCTATGGCTACACCTTC. This codes for CASSFGAGGYGYTF.